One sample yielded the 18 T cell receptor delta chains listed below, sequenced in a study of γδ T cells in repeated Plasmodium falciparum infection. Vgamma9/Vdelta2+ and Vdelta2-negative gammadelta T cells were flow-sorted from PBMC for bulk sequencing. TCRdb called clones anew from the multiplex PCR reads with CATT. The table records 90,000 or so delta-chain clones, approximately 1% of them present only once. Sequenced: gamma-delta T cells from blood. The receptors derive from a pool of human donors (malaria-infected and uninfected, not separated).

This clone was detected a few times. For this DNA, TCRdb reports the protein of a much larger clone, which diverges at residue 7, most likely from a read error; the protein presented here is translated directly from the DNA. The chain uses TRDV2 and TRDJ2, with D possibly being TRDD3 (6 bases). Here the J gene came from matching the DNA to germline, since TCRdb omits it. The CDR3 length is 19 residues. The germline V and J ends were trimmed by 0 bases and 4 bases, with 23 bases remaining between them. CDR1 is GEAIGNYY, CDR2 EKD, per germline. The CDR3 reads CACDTVDTHDSVGTAQLFF. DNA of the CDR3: TGTGCCTGTGACACCGTGGATACTCACGACTCAGTCGGGACAGCACAACTCTTCTTT.

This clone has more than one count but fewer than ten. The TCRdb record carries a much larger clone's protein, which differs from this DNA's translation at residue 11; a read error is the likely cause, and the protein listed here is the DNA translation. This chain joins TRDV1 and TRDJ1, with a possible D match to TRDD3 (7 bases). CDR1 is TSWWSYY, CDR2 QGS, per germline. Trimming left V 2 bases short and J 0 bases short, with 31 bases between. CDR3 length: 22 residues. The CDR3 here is CALGEISTSYCGIPPYTDKLIF. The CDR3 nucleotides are TGTGCTCTTGGGGAAATTTCTACGTCCTACTGTGGGATACCACCGTACACCGATAAACTCATCTTT.

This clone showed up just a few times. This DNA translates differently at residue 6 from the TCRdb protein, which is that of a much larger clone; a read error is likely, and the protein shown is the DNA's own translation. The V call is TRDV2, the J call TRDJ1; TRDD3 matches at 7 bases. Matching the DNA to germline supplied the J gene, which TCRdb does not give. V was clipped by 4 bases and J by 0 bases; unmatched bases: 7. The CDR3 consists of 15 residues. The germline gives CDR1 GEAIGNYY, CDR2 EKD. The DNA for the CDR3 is TGTGCCTGTGAGCCTCGGGGGGATTACACCGATAAACTCATCTTT. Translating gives CACEPRGDYTDKLIF.

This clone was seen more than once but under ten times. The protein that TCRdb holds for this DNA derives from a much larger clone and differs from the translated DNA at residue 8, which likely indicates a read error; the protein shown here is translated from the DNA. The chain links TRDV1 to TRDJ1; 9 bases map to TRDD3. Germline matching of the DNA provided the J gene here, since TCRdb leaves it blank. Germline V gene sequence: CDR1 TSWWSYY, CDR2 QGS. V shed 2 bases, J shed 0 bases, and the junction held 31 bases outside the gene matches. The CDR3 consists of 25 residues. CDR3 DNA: TGTGCTCTTGGGGAAAGGGTTCAGGGTTTCGGTCCTCCCGTACTGGGGGACCCCTACACCGATAAACTCATCTTT. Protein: CALGERVQGFGPPVLGDPYTDKLIF.

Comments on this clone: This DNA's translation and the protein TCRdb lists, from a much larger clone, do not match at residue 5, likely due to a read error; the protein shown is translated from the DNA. In nucleotides, the CDR3 is TGTGCCTGTGACATCGCGGGATCTAGGGGAAACTCCTGGGACACCCGACAGATGTTTTTC. This gives the protein CACDIAGSRGNSWDTRQMFF. The J gene is TRDJ3, the V gene TRDV2, with TRDD3 as a possible D gene (5 bases). The V gene's germline CDR1 is GEAIGNYY and CDR2 EKD. Trimming cost V 2 bases and J 0 bases, with 19 bases left between them. CDR3 length: 20 amino acids.

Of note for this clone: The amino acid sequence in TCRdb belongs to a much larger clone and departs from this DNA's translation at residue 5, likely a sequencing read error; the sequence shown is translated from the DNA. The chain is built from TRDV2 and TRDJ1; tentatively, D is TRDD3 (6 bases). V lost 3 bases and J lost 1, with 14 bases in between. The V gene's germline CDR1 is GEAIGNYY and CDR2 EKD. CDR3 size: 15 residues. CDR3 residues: CACDSQDTLTDKLIF. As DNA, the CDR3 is TGTGCCTGTGACTCTCAGGATACTCTCACCGATAAACTCATCTTT.

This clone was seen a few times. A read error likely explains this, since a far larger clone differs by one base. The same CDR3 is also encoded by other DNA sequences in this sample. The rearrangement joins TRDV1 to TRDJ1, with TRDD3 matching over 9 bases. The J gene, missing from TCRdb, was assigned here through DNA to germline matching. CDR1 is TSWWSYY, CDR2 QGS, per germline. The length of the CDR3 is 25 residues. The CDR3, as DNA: TGTGCCCTTGGGGAAAGGGTTCTGGGTTTCGGTCCTCCCGTACTGGGGGACCCCTACACCGATAAACTCATCTTT. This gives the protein CALGERVLGFGPPVLGDPYTDKLIF.

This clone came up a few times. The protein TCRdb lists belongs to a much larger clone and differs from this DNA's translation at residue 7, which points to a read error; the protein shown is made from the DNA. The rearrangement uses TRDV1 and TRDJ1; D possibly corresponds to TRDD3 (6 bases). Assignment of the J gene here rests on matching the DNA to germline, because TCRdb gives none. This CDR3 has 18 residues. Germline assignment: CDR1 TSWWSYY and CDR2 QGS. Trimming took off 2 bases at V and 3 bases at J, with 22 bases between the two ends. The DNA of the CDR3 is TGTGCTCTTGGGGAAAGTCAGGTACGTTTGGGGATTCCCGATAAACTCATCTTT. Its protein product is CALGESQVRLGIPDKLIF.

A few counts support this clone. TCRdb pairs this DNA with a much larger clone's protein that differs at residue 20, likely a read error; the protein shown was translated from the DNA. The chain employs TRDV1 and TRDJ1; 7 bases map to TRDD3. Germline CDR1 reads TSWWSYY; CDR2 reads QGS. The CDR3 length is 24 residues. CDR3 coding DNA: TGTGCTCTTGGTCCCTCCCCCCCACTCGACACCTTACTGGGGACCTCGGGTGTCACCAATAAACTCATCTTT. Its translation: CALGPSPPLDTLLGTSGVTNKLIF.

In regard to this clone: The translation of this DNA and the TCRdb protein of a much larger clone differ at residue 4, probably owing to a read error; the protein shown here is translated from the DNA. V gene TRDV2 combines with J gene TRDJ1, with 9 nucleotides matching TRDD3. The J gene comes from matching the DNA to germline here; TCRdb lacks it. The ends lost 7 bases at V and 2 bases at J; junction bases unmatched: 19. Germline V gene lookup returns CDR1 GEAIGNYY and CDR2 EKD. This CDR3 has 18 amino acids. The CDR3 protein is CACCHGTGGPTGTDKLIF. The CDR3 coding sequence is TGTGCCTGCTGCCACGGGACTGGGGGACCTACAGGGACCGATAAACTCATCTTT.

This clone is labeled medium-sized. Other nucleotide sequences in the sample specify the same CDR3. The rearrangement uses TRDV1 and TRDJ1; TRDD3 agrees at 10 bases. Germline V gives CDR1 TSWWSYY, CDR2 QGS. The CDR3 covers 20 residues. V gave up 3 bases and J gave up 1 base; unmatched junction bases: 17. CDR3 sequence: CALGDESLTGDTRSTDKLIF. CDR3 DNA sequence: TGTGCTCTTGGGGATGAGTCACTTACGGGGGATACGCGTAGCACCGATAAACTCATCTTT.

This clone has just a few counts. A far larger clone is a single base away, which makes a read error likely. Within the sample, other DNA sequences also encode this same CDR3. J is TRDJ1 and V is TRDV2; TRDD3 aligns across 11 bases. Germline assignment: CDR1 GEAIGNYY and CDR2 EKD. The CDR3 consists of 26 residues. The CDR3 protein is CACDTRRHSYRNKKLWGIRYTDKLIF. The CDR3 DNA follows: TGCGCCTGTGACACGAGGAGACATTCCTACCGCAACAAAAAACTATGGGGGATACGCTACACCGATAAACTCATCTTT.

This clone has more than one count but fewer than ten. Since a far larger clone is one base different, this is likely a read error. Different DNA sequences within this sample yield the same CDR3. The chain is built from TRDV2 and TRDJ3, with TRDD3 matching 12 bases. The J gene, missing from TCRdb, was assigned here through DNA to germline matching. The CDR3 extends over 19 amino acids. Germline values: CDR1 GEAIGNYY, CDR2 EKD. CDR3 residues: CACDSTGGYSSWDTRQMFF. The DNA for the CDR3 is TGCGCCTGTGACTCAACTGGGGGATACAGCTCCTGGGACACCCGACAGATGTTTTTC.

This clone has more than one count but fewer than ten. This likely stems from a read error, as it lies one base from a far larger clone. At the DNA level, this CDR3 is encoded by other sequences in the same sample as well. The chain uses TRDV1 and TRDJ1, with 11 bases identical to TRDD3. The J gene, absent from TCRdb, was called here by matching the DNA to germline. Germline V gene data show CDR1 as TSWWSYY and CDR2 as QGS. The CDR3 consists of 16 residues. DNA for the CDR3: TGTGCCCTTGGGGAGCTCAACTGGGGGATAACCGATAAACTCATCTTT. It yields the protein CALGELNWGITDKLIF.

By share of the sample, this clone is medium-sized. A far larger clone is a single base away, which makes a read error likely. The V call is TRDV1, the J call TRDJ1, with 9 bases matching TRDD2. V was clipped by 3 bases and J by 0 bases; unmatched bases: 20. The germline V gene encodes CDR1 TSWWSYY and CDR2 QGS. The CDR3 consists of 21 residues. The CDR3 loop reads CALGEGAFLRTWSFNTDKLIF. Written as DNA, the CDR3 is TGTGCTCTTGGGGAGGGGGCCTTCCTACGAACCTGGAGCTTCAACACCGATAAACTCATCTTT.

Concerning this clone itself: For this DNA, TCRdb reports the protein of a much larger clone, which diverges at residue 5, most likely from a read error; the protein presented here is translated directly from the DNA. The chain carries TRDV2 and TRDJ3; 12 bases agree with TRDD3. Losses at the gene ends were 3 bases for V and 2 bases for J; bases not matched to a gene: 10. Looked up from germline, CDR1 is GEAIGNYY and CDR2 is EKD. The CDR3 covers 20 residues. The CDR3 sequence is CACDARLGDTRPWDTRQMFF. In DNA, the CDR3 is TGTGCCTGTGACGCCCGGCTGGGGGATACGAGGCCCTGGGACACCCGACAGATGTTTTTC.

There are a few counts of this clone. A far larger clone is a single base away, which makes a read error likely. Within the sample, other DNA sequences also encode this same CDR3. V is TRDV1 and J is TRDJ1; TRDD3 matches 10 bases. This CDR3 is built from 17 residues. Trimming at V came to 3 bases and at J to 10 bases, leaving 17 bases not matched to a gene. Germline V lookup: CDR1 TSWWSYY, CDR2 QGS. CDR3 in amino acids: CALGEWMKGGGYPGLIF. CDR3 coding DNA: TGTGCTCTTGGGGAGTGGATGAAAGGTGGGGGATACCCTGGACTCATCTTT.

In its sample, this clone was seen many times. For the CDR3, the DNA is TGTGCTCTTGGGGACCTCTGGATCCCCCGAAGGTACACCGATAAACTCATCTTT. Its translation: CALGDLWIPRRYTDKLIF. The chain combines TRDV1 with TRDJ1; D ambiguous. V lost 3 bases and J lost 0, with 20 bases in between. Germline V gene lookup returns CDR1 TSWWSYY and CDR2 QGS. CDR3 size: 18 residues.